The next 17 T cell receptor beta chains were all read from a single sample in a study of identical twins. MiXCR, run by TCRdb on the 5' RACE reads, gives a single entry per CDR3 protein. Of 310,000 or so distinct CDR3 sequences in the sample, around 9.7% were seen once. These data also formed part of another study, on yellow fever vaccine responses in identical twins.

The sample was CD8+ T cells sorted from blood. Receptors originate from a woman aged 18 to 35 in good health.

The table lists this clonotype with many counts. This CDR3 is CASSLGSEKLFF. The DNA of the CDR3 is TGTGCCAGCAGCTTAGGGAGCGAAAAACTGTTTTTT. The V gene is TRBV11-2, the J gene TRBJ1-4; D ambiguous. V was clipped by 1 base and J by 8 bases, with 5 bases between them. Per the germline V gene, CDR1 is SGHAT and CDR2 is FQNNGV. This CDR3 is 12 amino acids long. Drawing the rest from reference TRBV11-2 and TRBJ1-4, the complete variable domain is EAGVAQSPRYKIIEKRQSVAFWCNPISGHATLYWYQQILGQGPKLLIQFQNNGVVDDSQLPKDRFSAERLKGVDSTLKIQPAKLEDSAVYLCASSLGSEKLFFGSGTQLSVL.

This clonotype was picked up a small number of times. V and J are TRBV7-6 and TRBJ2-7, with 7 bases matching TRBD2. Germline assignment: CDR1 SGHVS and CDR2 FNYEAQ. Trimming removed 1 base from V and 0 bases from J; junction bases left unmatched: 12. The length of the CDR3 is 18 residues. The CDR3 nucleotides are TGTGCCAGCAGCTTAGATCTGGTTCCTAGCGGAGACTCCTACGAGCAGTACTTC. It is translated as CASSLDLVPSGDSYEQYF.

Many counts were recorded for this clonotype. The rearrangement joins TRBV14 to TRBJ2-7; D is uncertain. This CDR3 is built from 13 residues. V was clipped by 3 bases and J by 6 bases, with 12 bases between them. CDR1 is SGHDN, CDR2 FVKESK, per germline. Here the CDR3 DNA reads TGTGCCAGCAGCCAGGGTCAAGGGTCCGAGCAGTACTTC. Protein sequence: CASSQGQGSEQYF. Based on the CDR3 plus reference TRBV14 and TRBJ2-7, the full variable domain is EAGVTQFPSHSVIEKGQTVTLRCDPISGHDNLYWYRRVMGKEIKFLLHFVKESKQDESGMPNNRFLAERTGGTYSTLKVQPAELEDSGVYFCASSQGQGSEQYFGPGTRLTVT.

The CDR3, as DNA: TGCAGTGCTAGAGATCGGTGGGCACAGGGGCTATACGAGCAGTACTTC. Residues: CSARDRWAQGLYEQYF. The V gene is TRBV20-1, the J gene TRBJ2-7, with 7 bases lining up with TRBD1. V lost 0 bases, J lost 4 bases, and 12 bases stayed unmatched. CDR1 and CDR2 from the germline V gene are DFQATT and SNEGSKA (reference sequence). This CDR3 spans 16 amino acids.

This clonotype appeared a few times. The CDR3 protein is CASSLERGTSYEQYF. Written as DNA, the CDR3 is TGTGCCAGCAGCTTAGAAAGGGGGACCAGTTACGAGCAGTACTTC. This chain connects TRBV7-8 to TRBJ2-7; TRBD1 might be the D (6 bases). Germline CDR1 SGHVS, CDR2 FQNEAQ. This CDR3 contains 15 residues. The V and J ends lost 1 base and 4 bases respectively, with 14 bases between them.

This clonotype showed up just a few times. The chain uses TRBV27 and TRBJ1-5, with a possible D match to TRBD1 (5 bases). The CDR3 runs 14 residues. Trimming removed 2 bases from V and 4 bases from J, with 9 bases in between. The germline CDR1 and CDR2 sequences are MNHEY and SMNVEV (reference sequence). CDR3 sequence reads: CASSLRGANQPQHF. CDR3 nucleotides: TGTGCCAGCAGTTTACGGGGCGCGAATCAGCCCCAGCATTTT.

This clonotype has just a few counts. The V gene is TRBV6-2 or TRBV6-3, the J gene TRBJ2-6, with TRBD1 matching 9 bases. This CDR3 region has 19 residues. Trimming took 2 bases from V and 5 from J; bases not matched to a gene: 13. The germline V gene encodes CDR1 MNHEY and CDR2 SVGEGT. In nucleotides, the CDR3 is TGTGCCAGCAGTTACGACAGGGGGGGCCTCTTCCTCTGGGCCAACGTCCTGACTTTC. Translated, it gives CASSYDRGGLFLWANVLTF.

This clonotype was seen a handful of times. The gene calls are TRBV27 and TRBJ2-5; D may be TRBD2 (5 bases). The germline V and J ends were trimmed by 6 bases and 2 bases, with 7 bases remaining between them. Germline V gives CDR1 MNHEY, CDR2 SMNVEV (reference sequence). The CDR3 runs to 12 residues. The CDR3 DNA sequence: TGTGCCAGCAGCCGGGGTCAAGAGACCCAGTACTTC. This translates into CASSRGQETQYF.

This clonotype has a count of ten or more. The chain joins TRBV4-3 to TRBJ2-3; perhaps TRBD1 as D (6 bases). The V end lost 0 bases, the J end lost 4 bases, and 8 bases lay between the germline ends. CDR3 length equals 14 residues. CDR1 is LGHNA, CDR2 YSLEER, per germline. DNA of the CDR3: TGCGCCAGCAGCCAAGACCAGGGGTCAGATACGCAGTATTTT. Amino acids: CASSQDQGSDTQYF.

The CDR3, as DNA: TGTGCCAGCAGTTTATCGCGGGAGAGGAACATTCAGTACTTC. Translating gives CASSLSRERNIQYF. The gene calls are TRBV27 and TRBJ2-4; 7 bases line up with TRBD2. J lost 7 bases, V lost 0 bases, and 3 bases had no gene match. CDR3 length: 14 amino acids. Germline V lookup: CDR1 MNHEY, CDR2 SMNVEV (reference sequence).

Comment on this clonotype: The junction differs from germline at one of its ends, possibly a read error. The chain has TRBV20-1 and TRBJ2-7, with D possibly being TRBD1 or TRBD2 (5 bases each). The CDR3 is 15 residues long. Germline V lookup: CDR1 DFQATT, CDR2 SNEGSKA (reference sequence). The CDR3 DNA reads TGCTGTGCTAGAGCAGCAGGGACGGCCACCTACGAGCAGTACTTC. Translating gives CCARAAGTATYEQYF.

The chain has TRBV7-8 and TRBJ2-2; D could derive from TRBD1 or TRBD2 (5 bases each). This CDR3 is 15 amino acids long. Germline CDR1 reads SGHVS; CDR2 reads FQNEAQ. The V end was cut by 5 bases, the J end by 0 bases, with 10 bases between. CDR3 region: CASSQGTPNTGELFF. The CDR3, as DNA: TGTGCCAGCAGCCAAGGGACCCCGAACACCGGGGAGCTGTTTTTT.

This chain links TRBV20-1 with TRBJ2-1, with D possibly matching TRBD2 (6 bases). Germline V gene data show CDR1 as DFQATT and CDR2 as SNEGSKA (reference sequence). This CDR3 is 14 amino acids long. V was pared by 5 bases and J by 0 bases, with 11 bases between. Written as DNA, the CDR3 is TGCAGTGCTCCGTTAGCGGCCTCCTACAATGAGCAGTTCTTC. The encoded protein is CSAPLAASYNEQFF.

This clonotype was counted only a few times. V usage is TRBV19 and J usage is TRBJ2-7, with D possibly called TRBD1 or TRBD2 (5 bases each). The CDR3 is made up of 13 amino acids. V gave up 3 bases and J gave up 2 bases, with 8 bases separating them. Per the germline V gene, CDR1 is LNHDA and CDR2 is SQIVND (reference sequence). The CDR3 nucleotides are TGTGCCAGTAGTATGGGACCCGCCTACGAGCAGTACTTC. Amino acid sequence: CASSMGPAYEQYF.

The table lists this clonotype with a few counts. V and J are TRBV6-1 and TRBJ2-1; 9 bases map to TRBD1. The CDR3 spans 15 residues. Trimming removed 2 bases from V and 6 bases from J; junction bases left unmatched: 5. From germline, CDR1 is MNHNS and CDR2 SASEGT. CDR3 residues: CASSEFGTGLNEQFF. The CDR3 DNA reads TGTGCCAGCAGTGAATTTGGGACAGGGCTCAATGAGCAGTTCTTC.

This clonotype was detected many times. J is TRBJ1-5 and V is TRBV20-1; 7 nucleotides agree with TRBD1. This CDR3 comprises 17 residues. V trimming: 0 bases; J trimming: 6 bases; junction bases outside the gene matches: 14. Germline V CDR1 and CDR2: DFQATT, SNEGSKA (reference sequence). CDR3 loop: CSARDPGGLSSGQPQHF. CDR3 DNA: TGCAGTGCTAGAGATCCAGGGGGTCTGTCTAGCGGTCAGCCCCAGCATTTT.

In this sample, this clonotype turned up many times. The rearrangement joins TRBV3-1 to TRBJ2-7; the D gene is possibly TRBD1 (5 bases). Germline lookup yields CDR1 LGHDT and CDR2 YNNKEL (reference sequence). The CDR3 spans 15 residues. V dropped 0 bases and J dropped 2 bases, with 11 bases sitting between them. DNA of the CDR3: TGTGCCAGCAGCCAAGATTTCCAGGGCCCCTACGAGCAGTACTTC. It is translated as CASSQDFQGPYEQYF.